This T cell receptor (beta chain) was recorded in a study of T cells in narcolepsy. As concerns this clone: The antigen is not known.

Study conclusions and caveats: Autoreactive HCRT-specific and TRIB2-specific clonotypes were marked in same-patient CSF-versus-blood CD4+ comparisons.

Libraries were prepared by immunoSEQ multiplex PCR; TCRdb keeps only in-frame clonotypes and omits some of them. The table lists about 20,000 clones, around 86% of them singletons. Sequenced input: memory (CD45RA-) CD4+ T cells from blood. The TCR comes from a human donor in good health.

This CDR3 is CAIRWKGDEPQHF. For the CDR3, the DNA is TGTGCCATCAGGTGGAAAGGGGATGAGCCCCAGCATTTT. The chain recombines TRBV10-3 with TRBJ1-5, with D possibly TRBD1 on 5 matching bases. The germline V gene has CDR1 ENHRY and CDR2 SYGVKD. V lost 6 bases, J lost 8 bases, and 14 bases lay in between. The CDR3 extends over 13 amino acids.